The rows below give T cell receptor beta chains drawn from one sample of a study of control samples from healthy donors and cancer patients. The assay was immunoSEQ multiplex PCR, and TCRdb's table has in-frame clones only and misses some. The sample yields some 120,000 clones, around 96% seen once. Sequencing was carried out using blood. Receptors were obtained from a man aged 30 to 45 in good health. CDR3s include the opening cysteine and the closing phenylalanine or tryptophan. A D gene is named only where the DNA matches it firmly. The size of a clone is reported for some rows only, either as once, few or many, or as a class for expanded clones.

len	v_gene	abundance	d_gene	j_gene	CDR3aa	CDR3nt
11	TRBV5-5	.	.	TRBJ2-7	CASSFGDEQYF	TGTGCCAGCAGCTTTGGGGACGAGCAGTACTTC
14	TRBV5-1	.	.	TRBJ1-4	CASSLRPGNEKLFF	TGCGCCAGCAGCCTGAGGCCAGGGAATGAAAAACTGTTTTTT
17	TRBV2	once	TRBD1	TRBJ2-5	CASSEMVQGASFETQYF	TGTGCCAGCAGTGAAATGGTCCAGGGGGCAAGTTTCGAGACCCAGTACTTC
14	TRBV29-1	.	.	TRBJ2-7	CSVERQTAPYEQYF	TGCAGCGTTGAACGACAGACCGCTCCCTACGAGCAGTACTTC
14	TRBV29-1	.	TRBD2	TRBJ2-3	CSVESSGGWDTQYF	TGCAGCGTTGAATCCAGCGGGGGATGGGATACGCAGTATTTT
16	TRBV7-3	.	.	TRBJ2-1	CASSPRGAGKYNEQFF	TGTGCCAGCAGCCCCCGGGGGGCTGGGAAGTACAATGAGCAGTTCTTC
18	TRBV21-1	.	.	TRBJ2-5	CASSASRGPRTGEETQYF	TGTGCCAGCAGCGCGTCGAGAGGGCCAAGGACAGGGGAAGAGACCCAGTACTTC
13	TRBV30	.	TRBD1	TRBJ2-7	CAWSVTGPYEQYF	TGTGCCTGGAGTGTGACAGGGCCCTACGAGCAGTACTTC
14	TRBV7-2	.	TRBD1	TRBJ1-1	CASSLVDRATEAFF	TGTGCCAGCAGCTTAGTAGACAGGGCCACTGAAGCTTTCTTT
15	TRBV3-1/TRBV3-2	.	.	TRBJ1-1	CASSQDGRSNTEAFF	TGTGCCAGCAGCCAAGACGGGAGGTCGAACACTGAAGCTTTCTTT
13	TRBV7-9	.	.	TRBJ2-7	CASSSGVGAEQYF	TGTGCCAGCAGCTCAGGGGTCGGGGCCGAGCAGTACTTC
13	TRBV12-3/TRBV12-4	.	TRBD1	TRBJ2-1	CASTKDRGHEQFF	TGTGCCAGCACTAAGGACAGGGGGCATGAGCAGTTCTTC
12	TRBV27	.	.	TRBJ2-7	CASSPHSYEQYF	TGTGCCAGCAGTCCTCACTCCTACGAGCAGTACTTC
12	TRBV29-1	.	.	TRBJ2-2	CSVEDRVGELFF	TGCAGCGTTGAAGATCGGGTGGGGGAGCTGTTTTTT
14	TRBV19	.	.	TRBJ1-6	CASRKAEYNSPLHF	TGTGCCAGTAGGAAAGCAGAGTATAATTCACCCCTCCACTTT
16	TRBV5-1	.	TRBD1	TRBJ2-2	CASSLDRGRYTGELFF	TGCGCCAGCAGCTTGGACAGGGGGCGGTACACCGGGGAGCTGTTTTTT
14	TRBV19	.	.	TRBJ1-3	CASSPRGDENTIYF	TGTGCCAGTAGCCCCCGGGGGGATGAAAACACCATATATTTT